These 27 T cell receptor beta chains originate from one sample sequenced in a study of T cells after yellow fever vaccination. TCRdb itself ran the 5' RACE reads through MiXCR, one entry per CDR3 protein. This sample has roughly 160,000 distinct CDR3 sequences, with 6% to 7.5% found just once. The input for sequencing was CD4+ T cells sorted from PBMCs, taken about 5 days after the first yellow fever vaccination. These receptors originate from a man between 18 and 29 years old who received the YFV17D yellow fever vaccine.

This clonotype has more than one count but fewer than ten. The chain joins TRBV2 to TRBJ1-2; D unresolved. Germline CDR1 and CDR2: SNHLY and FYNNEI. V was shortened by 11 bases and J by 4 bases, with 14 bases between the two germline ends. The CDR3 contains 12 residues. The CDR3 loop is CAGTTDGYGYTF. The CDR3 DNA is TGTGCCGGAACTACCGACGGCTATGGCTACACCTTC.

The chain links TRBV6-6 to TRBJ1-5; D is unclear. V was pared by 7 bases and J by 5 bases, with 12 bases between. CDR1 MNHNY and CDR2 SVGAGI come from the germline V gene (reference sequence). The CDR3 consists of 13 residues. The CDR3 spells CASTERTDQPQHF. Written as DNA, the CDR3 is TGTGCCAGCACAGAGAGAACCGATCAGCCCCAGCATTTT.

This clonotype was picked up a small number of times. V is TRBV11-2 and J is TRBJ2-6, with 7 bases matching TRBD2. J lost 1 base, V lost 5 bases, and 2 bases had no gene match. This CDR3 is 15 amino acids long. Germline CDR1 and CDR2: SGHAT and FQNNGV. This chain's CDR3 is CASSTAGSGANVLTF. CDR3 in DNA: TGTGCCAGCAGCACAGCGGGATCTGGGGCCAACGTCCTGACTTTC.

This rearrangement joins TRBV18 to TRBJ2-5; D is unclear. The CDR3 length is 13 residues. In germline, CDR1 is KGHSH, CDR2 LQKENI. V shed 2 bases and J shed 0 bases, with 4 bases lying between them. CDR3 sequence: CASSPMYQETQYF. The CDR3, as DNA: TGTGCCAGCTCACCAATGTACCAAGAGACCCAGTACTTC.

This clonotype was counted at least ten times. The rearrangement uses TRBV12-3 or TRBV12-4 and TRBJ2-7, with a possible D match to TRBD1 (5 bases). The CDR3 totals 15 residues. Between the trimmed V and J ends, which lost 1 base and 5 bases, there was a span of 15 bases. The CDR3 DNA reads TGTGCCAGCAGTTTAGGGGGAATAGGGGTAAACGAGCAGTACTTC. This codes for CASSLGGIGVNEQYF.

This clonotype was recorded at least ten times. V is TRBV6-6 and J is TRBJ1-1; D unresolved. The CDR3 covers 13 residues. Trimming removed 6 bases from V and 2 bases from J, with 10 bases in between. Germline CDR1 reads MNHNY; CDR2 reads SVGAGI (reference sequence). CDR3 region: CASSYATNTEAFF. CDR3 nucleotides: TGTGCCAGCAGCTATGCGACTAACACTGAAGCTTTCTTT.

V and J are TRBV25-1 and TRBJ1-2; tentatively, D is TRBD1 (5 bases). The CDR3 has 16 residues. The V end was cut by 4 bases, the J end by 6 bases, with 21 bases between. Germline CDR1 MGHDK, CDR2 SYGVNS. In DNA form, the CDR3 reads TGTGCCAGCAGTGTCCCAGGGTCGGTTATAGCGGATGGCTACACCTTC. Translated, it gives CASSVPGSVIADGYTF.

The rearrangement uses TRBV4-2 and TRBJ2-6, with 8 bases aligning to TRBD2. Germline-derived CDR1 and CDR2 are LGHNA and YNFKEQ. The CDR3 consists of 20 residues. J lost 2 bases, V lost 1 base, and 13 bases had no gene match. CDR3 coding DNA: TGTGCCAGCAGCCAAGCCGGGAGGGGAACACACCACCCTGGGGCCAACGTCCTGACTTTC. Its protein product is CASSQAGRGTHHPGANVLTF.

This chain connects TRBV7-2 to TRBJ1-2; TRBD1 aligns across 11 bases. This CDR3 is built from 15 residues. V lost 7 bases, J lost 6 bases, and 10 bases stayed unmatched. Germline loops: CDR1 SGHTA, CDR2 FQGNSA. Here the CDR3 DNA reads TGTGCCAGCACCCCCGGACAGGGGGCTTCGGATGGCTACACCTTC. Its protein product is CASTPGQGASDGYTF.

This clonotype was seen a few times. The chain uses TRBV5-4 and TRBJ2-2; tentative D call: TRBD2 (5 bases). CDR1 SGHNT and CDR2 YYREEE come from the germline V gene (reference sequence). This CDR3 has 15 amino acids. With 0 bases removed from V and 1 base from J, the gap between germline ends came to 7 bases. The CDR3 DNA sequence: TGTGCCAGCAGCTTGGTTGCGGGGAACACCGGGGAGCTGTTTTTT. Translation gives CASSLVAGNTGELFF. Full variable domain (missing parts from reference TRBV5-4 and TRBJ2-2): ETGVTQSPTHLIKTRGQQVTLRCSSQSGHNTVSWYQQALGQGPQFIFQYYREEENGRGNFPPRFSGLQFPNYSSELNVNALELDDSALYLCASSLVAGNTGELFFGEGSRLTVL.

This clonotype was observed many times. J is TRBJ1-2 and V is TRBV4-3; D possibly corresponds to TRBD1 (6 bases). Germline V lookup: CDR1 LGHNA, CDR2 YSLEER. The CDR3 totals 13 residues. Trimming shortened V by 4 bases and J by 5 bases, and 11 bases separated the two germline ends. CDR3 region: CASSRHREYGYTF. Here the CDR3 DNA reads TGCGCCAGCAGCCGCCACAGGGAATATGGCTACACCTTC.

This clonotype has only a few counts. The chain is built from TRBV28 and TRBJ1-4; 11 bases line up with TRBD1. V dropped 6 bases and J dropped 7; count of bases not matched to a gene: 7. The CDR3 spans 15 residues. Germline values: CDR1 MDHEN, CDR2 SYDVKM. The chain's CDR3 is CASSRGQGAGEKLFF. DNA of the CDR3: TGTGCCAGCAGCCGCGGACAGGGGGCCGGTGAAAAACTGTTTTTT.

Many counts were recorded for this clonotype. This chain connects TRBV5-1 to TRBJ2-1; the D gene is possibly TRBD2 (5 bases). Germline CDR1 and CDR2: SGHRS and YFSETQ. This CDR3 spans 15 amino acids. V lost 0 bases and J 3 bases, leaving 10 bases between the germline ends. The CDR3 is CASSLGGSFYNEQFF. In nucleotides, the CDR3 is TGCGCCAGCAGCTTGGGAGGGAGCTTCTACAATGAGCAGTTCTTC.

This clonotype was picked up many times. The rearrangement links TRBV7-9 to TRBJ2-3; D call uncertain. The germline CDR1 and CDR2 sequences are SEHNR and FQNEAQ (reference sequence). The CDR3 has 13 residues. V gave up 2 bases and J gave up 6 bases, with 9 bases separating them. This chain's CDR3 is CASSLMLADTQYF. CDR3 sequence (DNA): TGTGCCAGCAGCTTAATGTTGGCTGATACGCAGTATTTT.

There are a few counts of this clonotype. This chain connects TRBV12-3 or TRBV12-4 to TRBJ2-2; 14 bases line up with TRBD2. V lost 5 bases to trimming and J lost 4 bases; unmatched junction nucleotides: 12. The CDR3 totals 19 residues. CDR3 sequence (DNA): TGTGCCAGCAGTCCATTCCGGACTAGCGGGGGGCAGGTCACCGGGGAGCTGTTTTTT. This sequence encodes CASSPFRTSGGQVTGELFF.

This clonotype came up a few times. The CDR3 sequence: CASRGLGGGQETQYF. The DNA of the CDR3 is TGTGCCAGTAGAGGATTGGGCGGCGGGCAAGAGACCCAGTACTTC. The rearrangement links TRBV19 to TRBJ2-5; possible D gene TRBD2, 5 bases. Trimming cost V 6 bases and J 2 bases, with 16 bases left between them. The CDR3 covers 15 residues. The germline V gene has CDR1 LNHDA and CDR2 SQIVND (reference sequence).

This chain uses TRBV2 with TRBJ2-5; 11 positions agree with TRBD2. The CDR3 extends over 15 amino acids. V was pared by 5 bases and J by 3 bases, with 5 bases of the junction left unmatched. Germline assignment: CDR1 SNHLY and CDR2 FYNNEI. The CDR3 bases are TGTGCCAGCAGTCCCTCGACTAGCGGGAAAGAGACCCAGTACTTC. Its translation is CASSPSTSGKETQYF. The complete variable domain, with remaining parts taken from reference TRBV2 and TRBJ2-5, reads EPEVTQTPSHQVTQMGQEVILRCVPISNHLYFYWYRQILGQKVEFLVSFYNNEISEKSEIFDDQFSVERPDGSNFTLKIRSTKLEDSAMYFCASSPSTSGKETQYFGPGTRLLVL.

This clonotype was found a few times. The chain combines TRBV19 with TRBJ2-5, with D unclear. V shed 3 bases and J shed 0 bases, with 2 bases lying between them. The germline CDR1 and CDR2 sequences are LNHDA and SQIVND (reference sequence). CDR3 length: 12 amino acids. The CDR3 bases are TGTGCCAGTAGTATGTACCAAGAGACCCAGTACTTC. Translation gives CASSMYQETQYF.

This clonotype came up many times. This chain links TRBV7-2 with TRBJ2-3, with unresolved D. CDR3 length: 14 residues. In germline, CDR1 is SGHTA, CDR2 FQGNSA. Trimming cost V 1 base and J 2 bases, with 7 bases left between them. The CDR3 nucleotides read TGTGCCAGCAGCTTAGGTCTGTTCACAGATACGCAGTATTTT. The encoded protein is CASSLGLFTDTQYF.

This clonotype was recorded a few times. This sequence joins TRBV5-1 and TRBJ2-1, with D unclear. The V gene lost 0 bases and the J gene lost 7 bases, with 17 bases spanning the gap. The CDR3 has 16 amino acids. Germline V gene lookup returns CDR1 SGHRS and CDR2 YFSETQ. In DNA form, the CDR3 reads TGCGCCAGCAGCTTGGCCACGGGTCTTATCGGGAATGAGCAGTTCTTC. This translates into CASSLATGLIGNEQFF. The entire variable domain, with the rest obtained from reference TRBV5-1 and TRBJ2-1, is as follows: KAGVTQTPRYLIKTRGQQVTLSCSPISGHRSVSWYQQTPGQGLQFLFEYFSETQRNKGNFPGRFSGRQFSNSRSEMNVSTLELGDSALYLCASSLATGLIGNEQFFGPGTRLTVL.

This clonotype was recorded a few times. The gene calls are TRBV11-2 and TRBJ2-1, with 8 bases fitting TRBD2. Germline V gene sequence: CDR1 SGHAT, CDR2 FQNNGV. Losses at the gene ends were 1 base for V and 0 bases for J; bases not matched to a gene: 5. CDR3 length: 17 amino acids. The CDR3 protein is CASSLVASGGSYNEQFF. CDR3 nucleotides: TGTGCCAGCAGCTTAGTTGCCAGCGGGGGCTCCTACAATGAGCAGTTCTTC.

The rearrangement joins TRBV29-1 to TRBJ2-1; 13 bases match TRBD2. Germline lookup yields CDR1 SQVTM and CDR2 ANQGSEA. The V and J ends lost 6 bases and 10 bases, in that order; junction bases with no gene match: 6. The length of the CDR3 is 13 residues. CDR3 sequence (DNA): TGCAGCGTGCTGACTAGCGGGGGGACAGAGCAGTTCTTC. It translates to CSVLTSGGTEQFF.

This clonotype was recorded at least ten times. The chain carries TRBV6-6 and TRBJ2-5; TRBD1 might be the D (6 bases). The CDR3 spans 13 residues. The germline V gene has CDR1 MNHNY and CDR2 SVGAGI (reference sequence). The V and J ends lost 4 bases and 4 bases respectively, with 10 bases between them. In nucleotides, the CDR3 is TGTGCCAGCAGTTCTCAGGGGCGAGAGACCCAGTACTTC. This gives the protein CASSSQGRETQYF.

The chain couples TRBV7-9 to TRBJ1-1; 8 positions match TRBD1. The V gene end was trimmed by 2 bases and the J gene end by 3 bases; junction bases not matched to a gene: 2. The length of the CDR3 is 14 residues. The germline V gene encodes CDR1 SEHNR and CDR2 FQNEAQ (reference sequence). CDR3 in DNA: TGTGCCAGCAGCTTAACACAGGGGGACACTGAAGCTTTCTTT. Residues: CASSLTQGDTEAFF.

This clonotype showed up many times. The chain carries TRBV4-1 and TRBJ1-6, with a possible D match to TRBD1 (5 bases). V was clipped by 4 bases and J by 7 bases, with 11 bases between them. This CDR3 has 14 amino acids. The germline V gene encodes CDR1 MGHRA and CDR2 YSYEKL. CDR3 in amino acids: CASSPQGPNSPLHF. The CDR3 nucleotides are TGCGCCAGCAGCCCGCAGGGTCCCAATTCACCCCTCCACTTT.

The table lists this clonotype with many counts. This chain joins TRBV4-3 and TRBJ1-2; D unclear. The length of the CDR3 is 16 residues. Trimming shortened V by 0 bases and J by 2 bases, and 13 bases separated the two germline ends. The germline gives CDR1 LGHNA, CDR2 YSLEER. CDR3 protein: CASSQDPRHLNYGYTF. CDR3 bases: TGCGCCAGCAGCCAAGATCCCAGACACCTCAACTATGGCTACACCTTC.

This clonotype has a count of ten or more. The chain couples TRBV11-2 to TRBJ2-1; no clear D. This CDR3 is 14 amino acids long. Germline V gives CDR1 SGHAT, CDR2 FQNNGV. Trimming stripped 2 bases from V and 7 bases from J, with 12 bases between. CDR3: CASSLSGQANEQFF. CDR3 in DNA: TGTGCCAGCAGCTTATCGGGCCAAGCGAATGAGCAGTTCTTC.